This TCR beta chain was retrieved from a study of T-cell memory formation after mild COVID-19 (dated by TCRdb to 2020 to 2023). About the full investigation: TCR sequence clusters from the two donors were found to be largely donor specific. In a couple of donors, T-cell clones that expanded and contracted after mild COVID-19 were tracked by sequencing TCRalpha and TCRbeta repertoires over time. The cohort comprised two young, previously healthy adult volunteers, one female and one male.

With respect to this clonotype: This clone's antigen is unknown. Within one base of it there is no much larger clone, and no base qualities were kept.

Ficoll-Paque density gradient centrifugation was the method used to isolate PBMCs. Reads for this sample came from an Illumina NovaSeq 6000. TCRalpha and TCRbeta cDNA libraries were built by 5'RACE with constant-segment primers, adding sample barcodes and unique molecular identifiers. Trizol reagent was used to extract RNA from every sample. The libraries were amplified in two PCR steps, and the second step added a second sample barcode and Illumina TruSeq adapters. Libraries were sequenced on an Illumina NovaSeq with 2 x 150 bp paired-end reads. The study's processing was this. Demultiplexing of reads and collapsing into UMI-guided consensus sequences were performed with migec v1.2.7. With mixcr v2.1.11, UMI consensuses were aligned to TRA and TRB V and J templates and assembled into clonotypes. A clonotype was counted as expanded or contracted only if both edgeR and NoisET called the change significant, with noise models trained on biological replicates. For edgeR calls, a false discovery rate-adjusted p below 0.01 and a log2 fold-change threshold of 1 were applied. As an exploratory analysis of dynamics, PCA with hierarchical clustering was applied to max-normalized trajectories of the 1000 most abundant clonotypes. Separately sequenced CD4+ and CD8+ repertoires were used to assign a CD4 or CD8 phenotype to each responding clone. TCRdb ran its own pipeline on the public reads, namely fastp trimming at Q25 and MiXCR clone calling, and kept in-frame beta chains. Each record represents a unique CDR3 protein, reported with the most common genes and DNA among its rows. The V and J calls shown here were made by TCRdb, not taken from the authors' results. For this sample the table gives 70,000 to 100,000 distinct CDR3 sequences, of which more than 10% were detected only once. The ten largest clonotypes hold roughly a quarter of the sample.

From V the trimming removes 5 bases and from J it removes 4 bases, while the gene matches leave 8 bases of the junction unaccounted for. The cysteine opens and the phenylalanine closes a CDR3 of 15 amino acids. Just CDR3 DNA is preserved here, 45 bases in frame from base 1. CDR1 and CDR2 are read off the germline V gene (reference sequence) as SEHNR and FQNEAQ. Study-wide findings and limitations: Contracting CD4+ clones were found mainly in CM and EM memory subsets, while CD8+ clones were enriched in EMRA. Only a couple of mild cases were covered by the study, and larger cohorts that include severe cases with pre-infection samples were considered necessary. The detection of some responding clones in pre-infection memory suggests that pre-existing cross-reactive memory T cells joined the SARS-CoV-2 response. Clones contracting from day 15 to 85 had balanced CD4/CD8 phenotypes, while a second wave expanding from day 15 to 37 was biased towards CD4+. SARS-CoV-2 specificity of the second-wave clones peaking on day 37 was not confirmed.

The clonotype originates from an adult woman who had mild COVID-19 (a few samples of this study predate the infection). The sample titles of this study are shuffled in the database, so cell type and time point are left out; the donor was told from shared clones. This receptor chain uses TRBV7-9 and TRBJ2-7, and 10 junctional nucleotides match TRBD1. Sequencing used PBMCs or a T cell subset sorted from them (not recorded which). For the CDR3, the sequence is CASSHRDRGWYEQYF. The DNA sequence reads TGTGCCAGCAGCCACCGGGACAGGGGATGGTACGAGCAGTACTTC.